The T cell receptor beta chain under discussion was sequenced for a study of T-cell reconstitution after alpha-beta-depleted transplantation in children. Study-wide results and limits: Most T-cell counts and diversity one year after the transplant came from T cells that were newly produced. Reportedly, alpha-beta T cells present about two months post-transplant originated from several hundred expanded clones of graft origin. High day-60 TCRbeta diversity in some patients came from surviving recipient T cells and thymic progenitors.

This clonotype was observed a few times. As yet, its antigen is unknown. CDR3 length: 14 amino acids. The germline V and J ends were trimmed by 0 bases and 5 bases, with 11 bases remaining between them. Per germline, CDR1 MNHEY and CDR2 SVGAGI. A TCRbeta library incorporating unique molecular identifiers was prepared. TCRdb used MiXCR to reprocess the PCR reads, holding one entry per CDR3 protein. The sample lists around 130,000 distinct CDR3 sequences; roughly 9.7% were seen once. The sequence came from a girl under three years old who had a stem cell transplant for combined immunodeficiency, so the T cells may come from the graft donor. This specimen was PBMCs, mostly from graft donor cells, taken 180 days after TCRalphabeta/CD19-depleted stem cell transplant. The rearrangement uses TRBV6-5 and TRBJ2-7; tentatively, D is TRBD1 (5 bases). The CDR3 region has the DNA TGTGCCAGCAGTTACTCGCGAACAGGTAACGAGCAGTACTTC. This encodes CASSYSRTGNEQYF.